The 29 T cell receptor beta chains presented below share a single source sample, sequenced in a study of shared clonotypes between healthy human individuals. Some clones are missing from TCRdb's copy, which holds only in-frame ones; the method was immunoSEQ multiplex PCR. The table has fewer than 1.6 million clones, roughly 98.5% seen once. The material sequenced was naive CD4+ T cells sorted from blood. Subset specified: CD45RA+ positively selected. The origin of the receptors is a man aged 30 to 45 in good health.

As DNA, the CDR3 is TGTGCCACCAGCAGAGGAAGAGGTCAAGGGCTTTTCTTT. Translating gives CATSRGRGQGLFF. This sequence joins TRBV15 and TRBJ1-1; no firm D call. The CDR3 covers 13 residues. Germline V gene data show CDR1 as LNHNV and CDR2 as YYDKDF (reference sequence). V was trimmed by 1 base and J by 13 bases, leaving 16 bases between them.

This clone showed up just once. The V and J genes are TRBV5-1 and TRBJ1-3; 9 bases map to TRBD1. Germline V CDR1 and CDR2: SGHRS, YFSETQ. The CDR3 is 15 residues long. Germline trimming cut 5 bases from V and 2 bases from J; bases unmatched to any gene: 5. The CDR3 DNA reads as TGCGCCAGCAGTGGGACAGGGCTGACTGGAAACACCATATATTTT. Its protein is CASSGTGLTGNTIYF.

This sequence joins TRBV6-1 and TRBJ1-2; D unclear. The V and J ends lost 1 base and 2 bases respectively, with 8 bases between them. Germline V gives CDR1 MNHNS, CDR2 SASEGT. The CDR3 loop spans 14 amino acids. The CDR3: CASSEVARNYGYTF. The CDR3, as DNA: TGTGCCAGCAGTGAAGTAGCCAGGAACTATGGCTACACCTTC.

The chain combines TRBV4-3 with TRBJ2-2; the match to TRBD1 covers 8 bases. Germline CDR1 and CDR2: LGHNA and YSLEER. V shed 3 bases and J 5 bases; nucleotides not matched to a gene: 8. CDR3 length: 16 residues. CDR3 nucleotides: TGCGCCAGCAGCCAGGTTCCGGGACAGGATACCGGGGAGCTGTTTTTT. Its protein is CASSQVPGQDTGELFF.

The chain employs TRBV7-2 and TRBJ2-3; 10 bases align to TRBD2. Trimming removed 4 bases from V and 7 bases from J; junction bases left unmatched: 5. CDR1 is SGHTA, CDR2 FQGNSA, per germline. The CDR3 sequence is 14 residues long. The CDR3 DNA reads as TGTGCCAGCAGCTCTGGACTAGCGGCGTATACGCAGTATTTT. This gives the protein CASSSGLAAYTQYF. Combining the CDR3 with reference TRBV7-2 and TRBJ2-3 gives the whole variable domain GAGVSQSPSNKVTEKGKDVELRCDPISGHTALYWYRQSLGQGLEFLIYFQGNSAPDKSGLPSDRFSAERTGGSVSTLTIQRTQQEDSAVYLCASSSGLAAYTQYFGPGTRLTVL.

CDR3 amino acids: CASSLTGREDEQFF. The CDR3 region has the DNA TGTGCCAGCAGCTTAACCGGGCGGGAGGATGAGCAGTTCTTC. This chain uses TRBV7-8 with TRBJ2-1, with 8 bases fitting TRBD2. Per germline, CDR1 SGHVS and CDR2 FQNEAQ. Trimming removed 2 bases from V and 8 bases from J; junction bases left unmatched: 5. The CDR3 contains 14 residues.

Here the CDR3 DNA reads TGCGCCAGCAGCCAAGCTACATCAGGAAACACCATATATTTT. It codes for CASSQATSGNTIYF. V is TRBV4-3 and J is TRBJ1-3; D ambiguous. V was cut by 1 base and J by 4 bases, with 8 bases left in between. Germline V CDR1 and CDR2: LGHNA, YSLEER. The CDR3 is 14 amino acids.

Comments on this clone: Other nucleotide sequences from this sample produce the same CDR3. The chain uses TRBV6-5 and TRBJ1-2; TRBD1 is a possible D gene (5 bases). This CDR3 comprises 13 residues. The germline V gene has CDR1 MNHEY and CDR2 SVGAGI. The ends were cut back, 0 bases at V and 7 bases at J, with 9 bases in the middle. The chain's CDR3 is CASSYSSGAGYTF. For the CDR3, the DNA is TGTGCCAGCAGTTACTCGTCCGGGGCTGGCTACACCTTC.

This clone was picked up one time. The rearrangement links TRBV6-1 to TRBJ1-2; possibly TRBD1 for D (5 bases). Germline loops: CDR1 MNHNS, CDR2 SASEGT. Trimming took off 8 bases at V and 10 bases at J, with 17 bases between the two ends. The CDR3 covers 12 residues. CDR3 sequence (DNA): TGTGCCAGCTTCCTAGCGACAGAGCTCTACACCTTC. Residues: CASFLATELYTF.

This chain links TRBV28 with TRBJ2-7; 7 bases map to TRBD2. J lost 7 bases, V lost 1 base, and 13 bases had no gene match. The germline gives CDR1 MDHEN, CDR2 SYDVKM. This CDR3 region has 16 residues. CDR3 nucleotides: TGTGCCAGCAGTTTATTCCCTGCGGGAGCGGCGGGGGAGCAGTACTTC. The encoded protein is CASSLFPAGAAGEQYF.

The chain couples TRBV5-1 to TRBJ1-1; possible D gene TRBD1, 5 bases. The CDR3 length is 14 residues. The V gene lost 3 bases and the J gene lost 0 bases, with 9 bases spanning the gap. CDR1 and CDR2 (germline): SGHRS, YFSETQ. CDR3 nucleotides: TGCGCCAGCAGCTCCAGGGTCATGAACACTGAAGCTTTCTTT. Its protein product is CASSSRVMNTEAFF.

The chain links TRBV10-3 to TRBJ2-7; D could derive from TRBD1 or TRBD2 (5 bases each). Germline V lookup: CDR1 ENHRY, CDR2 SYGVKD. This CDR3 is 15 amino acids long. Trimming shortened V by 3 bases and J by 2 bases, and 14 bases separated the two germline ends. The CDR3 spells CAISDAGTKTYEQYF. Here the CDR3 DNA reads TGTGCCATCAGTGATGCCGGGACCAAAACCTACGAGCAGTACTTC.

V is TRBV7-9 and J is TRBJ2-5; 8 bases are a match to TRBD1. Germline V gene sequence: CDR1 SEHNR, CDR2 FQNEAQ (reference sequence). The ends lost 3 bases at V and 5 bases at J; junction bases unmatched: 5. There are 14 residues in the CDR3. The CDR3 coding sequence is TGTGCCAGCAGCTTCAGGGGGCTTCGGGAGACCCAGTACTTC. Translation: CASSFRGLRETQYF.

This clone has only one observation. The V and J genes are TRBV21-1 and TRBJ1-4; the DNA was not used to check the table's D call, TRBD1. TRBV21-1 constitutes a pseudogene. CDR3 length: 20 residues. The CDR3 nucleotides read TGTGCCAGCAGAAAAGGACAGGGGGACCAACAAACGCAAGGTAATGAAAAACTGTTTTTT. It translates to CASRKGQGDQQTQGNEKLFF.

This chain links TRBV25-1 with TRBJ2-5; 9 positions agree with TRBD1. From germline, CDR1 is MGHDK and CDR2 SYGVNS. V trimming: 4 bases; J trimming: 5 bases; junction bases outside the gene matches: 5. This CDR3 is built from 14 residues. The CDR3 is CASSGDRERETQYF. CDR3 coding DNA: TGTGCCAGCAGTGGGGACAGGGAGAGGGAGACCCAGTACTTC. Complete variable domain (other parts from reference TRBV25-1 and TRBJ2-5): EADIYQTPRYLVIGTGKKITLECSQTMGHDKMYWYQQDPGMELHLIHYSYGVNSTEKGDLSSESTVSRIRTEHFPLTLESARPSHTSQYLCASSGDRERETQYFGPGTRLLVL.

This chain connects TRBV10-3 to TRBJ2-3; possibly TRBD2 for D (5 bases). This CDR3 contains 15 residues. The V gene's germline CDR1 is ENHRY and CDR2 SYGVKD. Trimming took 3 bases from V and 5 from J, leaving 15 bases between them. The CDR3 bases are TGTGCCATCAGTGATTGGACTCCCTCAGGAGATACGCAGTATTTT. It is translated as CAISDWTPSGDTQYF.

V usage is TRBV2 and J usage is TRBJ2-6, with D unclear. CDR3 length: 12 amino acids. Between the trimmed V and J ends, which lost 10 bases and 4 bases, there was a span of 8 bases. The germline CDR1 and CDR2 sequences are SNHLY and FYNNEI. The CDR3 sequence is CATSAGANVLTF. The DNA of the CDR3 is TGTGCCACCTCTGCCGGGGCCAACGTCCTGACTTTC.

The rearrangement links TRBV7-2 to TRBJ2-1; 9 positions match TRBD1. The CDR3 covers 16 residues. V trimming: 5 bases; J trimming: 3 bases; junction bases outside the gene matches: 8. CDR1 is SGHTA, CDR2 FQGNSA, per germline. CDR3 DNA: TGTGCCAGCAGCGCTAGTCCGGGACAGGGCTACAATGAGCAGTTCTTC. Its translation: CASSASPGQGYNEQFF.

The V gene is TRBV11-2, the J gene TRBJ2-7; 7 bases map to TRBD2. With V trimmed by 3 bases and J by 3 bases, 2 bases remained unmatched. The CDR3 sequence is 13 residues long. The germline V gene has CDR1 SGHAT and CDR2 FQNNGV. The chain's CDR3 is CASSFGGSYEQYF. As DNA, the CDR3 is TGTGCCAGCAGCTTCGGCGGGAGCTACGAGCAGTACTTC.

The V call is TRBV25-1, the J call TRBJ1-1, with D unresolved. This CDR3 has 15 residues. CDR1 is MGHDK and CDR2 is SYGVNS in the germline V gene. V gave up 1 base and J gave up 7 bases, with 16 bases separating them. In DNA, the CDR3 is TGTGCCAGCAGTGAATTCTCGAAACGGCCAAATGAAGCTTTCTTT. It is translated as CASSEFSKRPNEAFF.

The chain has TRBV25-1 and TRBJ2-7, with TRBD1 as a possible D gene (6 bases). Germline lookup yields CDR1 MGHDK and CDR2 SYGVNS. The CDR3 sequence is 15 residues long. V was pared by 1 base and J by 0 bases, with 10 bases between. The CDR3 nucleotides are TGTGCCAGCAGTGAATTAGGGGGAGACTCCTACGAGCAGTACTTC. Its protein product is CASSELGGDSYEQYF.

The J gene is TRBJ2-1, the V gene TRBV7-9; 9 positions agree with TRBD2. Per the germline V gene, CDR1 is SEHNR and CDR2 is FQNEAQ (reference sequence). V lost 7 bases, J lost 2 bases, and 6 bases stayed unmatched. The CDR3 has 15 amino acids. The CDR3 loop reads CASTLSGGTYNEQFF. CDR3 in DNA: TGTGCCAGCACCCTTAGCGGGGGAACCTACAATGAGCAGTTCTTC.

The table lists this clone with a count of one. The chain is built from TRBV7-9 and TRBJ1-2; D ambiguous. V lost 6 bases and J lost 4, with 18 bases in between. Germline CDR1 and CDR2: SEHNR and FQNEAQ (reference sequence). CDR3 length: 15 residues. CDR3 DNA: TGTGCCAGCAGTCCAGTTGGGGATTCATCCTATGGCTACACCTTC. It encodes CASSPVGDSSYGYTF.

The CDR3: CASSPGDRATNEKLFF. CDR3 in DNA: TGCGCCAGCAGTCCAGGGGACAGGGCCACTAATGAAAAACTGTTTTTT. The chain joins TRBV5-1 to TRBJ1-4; 9 nucleotides match TRBD1. Per germline, CDR1 SGHRS and CDR2 YFSETQ. There are 16 residues in the CDR3. J was trimmed by 2 bases and V by 5 bases; bases with no gene match: 7.

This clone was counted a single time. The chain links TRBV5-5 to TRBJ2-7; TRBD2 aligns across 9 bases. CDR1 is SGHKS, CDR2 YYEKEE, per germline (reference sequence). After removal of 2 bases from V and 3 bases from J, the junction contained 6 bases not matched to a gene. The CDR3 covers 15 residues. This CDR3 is CASSFAGGPGYEQYF. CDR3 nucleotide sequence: TGTGCCAGCAGCTTTGCGGGAGGGCCTGGCTACGAGCAGTACTTC.

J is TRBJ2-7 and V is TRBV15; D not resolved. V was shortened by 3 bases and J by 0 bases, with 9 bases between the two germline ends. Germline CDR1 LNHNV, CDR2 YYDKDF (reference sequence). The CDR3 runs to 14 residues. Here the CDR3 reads CATSSSVSSYEQYF. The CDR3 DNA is TGTGCCACCAGCAGCTCTGTTAGCTCCTACGAGCAGTACTTC.

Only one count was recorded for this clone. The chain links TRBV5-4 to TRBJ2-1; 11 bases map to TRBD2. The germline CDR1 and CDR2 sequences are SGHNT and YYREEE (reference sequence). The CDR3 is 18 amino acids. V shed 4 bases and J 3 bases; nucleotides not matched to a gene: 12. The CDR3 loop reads CASSRGLAANNIYNEQFF. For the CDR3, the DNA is TGTGCCAGCAGCCGGGGACTAGCGGCCAACAACATCTACAATGAGCAGTTCTTC. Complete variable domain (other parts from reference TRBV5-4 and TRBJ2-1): ETGVTQSPTHLIKTRGQQVTLRCSSQSGHNTVSWYQQALGQGPQFIFQYYREEENGRGNFPPRFSGLQFPNYSSELNVNALELDDSALYLCASSRGLAANNIYNEQFFGPGTRLTVL.

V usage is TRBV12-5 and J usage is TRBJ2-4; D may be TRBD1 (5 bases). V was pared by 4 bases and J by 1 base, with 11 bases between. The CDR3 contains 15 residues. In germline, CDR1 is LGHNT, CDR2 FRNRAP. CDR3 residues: CASGWTDIAKNIQYF. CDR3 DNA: TGTGCTAGTGGTTGGACGGACATTGCCAAAAACATTCAGTACTTC.

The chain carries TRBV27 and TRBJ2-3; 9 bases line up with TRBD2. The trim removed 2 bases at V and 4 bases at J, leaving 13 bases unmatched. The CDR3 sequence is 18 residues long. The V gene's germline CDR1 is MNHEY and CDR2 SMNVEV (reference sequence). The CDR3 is CASSLRAGGPPWADTQYF. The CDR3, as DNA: TGTGCCAGCAGTTTACGGGCGGGAGGGCCGCCATGGGCAGATACGCAGTATTTT.